This TCR beta chain was captured in a study of cytomegalovirus exposure and HLA in healthy donors. On this clone: What it binds is unknown.

Germline lookup yields CDR1 KGHSH and CDR2 LQKENI. CDR3 length: 12 residues. V was clipped by 5 bases and J by 9 bases; unmatched bases: 5. Broader study findings: Later analysis revealed greater clonal expansion in HLA-associated TCR beta chains than in equally common others. A later analysis showed TCR association rates differing by HLA locus, peaking at DRB1 and lowest at HLA-C.

Primers: 60 Vbeta forward and 13 Jbeta reverse. Sequenced by immunoSEQ multiplex PCR; TCRdb stores in-frame clones only, minus some. Here the sample spans 60,000 or so clones, around 79% being singletons. The sequence was collected from a female donor in good health and CMV-seronegative. V and J are TRBV18 and TRBJ2-7; 9 bases map to TRBD2. Sequenced input: PBMCs. The CDR3 region has the DNA TGTGCCAGCTCAAAGGGACTAGCCGCGCAGTACTTC. Amino acid sequence: CASSKGLAAQYF.